This TCR beta chain was recorded in a study of shared T cell receptors in the human thymus. Repertoires were generated with immunoSEQ multiplex PCR, while TCRdb's copy carries only in-frame clones and drops some. Of almost 550,000 clones in the sample, about 84% are singletons; the top ten hold around 0.012%. These data also formed part of another study, on human thymus T cells. This second study notes: Thymic and blood repertoires appeared to carry a bias in their V and J gene usage. Among unrelated individuals, related research reported thymic repertoires that overlapped highly.

Sequenced input: thymocytes. The clonotype was recovered from a boy less than two years old with a congenital heart defect.

CDR3 amino acids: CASSQEGAARDTQYF. The CDR3 nucleotides read TGCGCCAGCAGCCAAGAAGGGGCAGCCAGAGATACGCAGTATTTT. The chain has TRBV4-3 and TRBJ2-3; D is possibly TRBD1 (5 bases). Trimming took off 0 bases at V and 5 bases at J, with 12 bases between the two ends. Germline-derived CDR1 and CDR2 are LGHNA and YSLEER. The CDR3 spans 15 residues.